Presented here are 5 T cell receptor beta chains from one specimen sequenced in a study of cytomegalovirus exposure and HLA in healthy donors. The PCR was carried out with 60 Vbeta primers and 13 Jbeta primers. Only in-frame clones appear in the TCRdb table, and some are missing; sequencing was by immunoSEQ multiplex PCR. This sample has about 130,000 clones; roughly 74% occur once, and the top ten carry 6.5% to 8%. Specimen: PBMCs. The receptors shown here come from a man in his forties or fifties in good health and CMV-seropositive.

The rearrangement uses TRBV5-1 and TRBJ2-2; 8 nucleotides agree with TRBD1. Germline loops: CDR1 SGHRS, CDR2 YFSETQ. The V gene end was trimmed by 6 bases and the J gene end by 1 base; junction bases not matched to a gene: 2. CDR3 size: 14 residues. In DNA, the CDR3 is TGCGCCAGCATGGGACAGGTGAACACCGGGGAGCTGTTTTTT. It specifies CASMGQVNTGELFF.

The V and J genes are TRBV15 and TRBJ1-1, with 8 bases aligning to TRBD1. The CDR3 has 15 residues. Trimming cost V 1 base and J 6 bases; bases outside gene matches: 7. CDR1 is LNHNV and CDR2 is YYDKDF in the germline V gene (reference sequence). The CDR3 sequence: CATSRGTGWAAEAFF. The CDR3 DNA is TGTGCCACCAGCAGAGGGACAGGGTGGGCCGCTGAAGCTTTCTTT.

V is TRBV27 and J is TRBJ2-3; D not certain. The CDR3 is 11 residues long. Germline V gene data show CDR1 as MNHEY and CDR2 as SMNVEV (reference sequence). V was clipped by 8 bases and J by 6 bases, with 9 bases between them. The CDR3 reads CASSPGDTQYF. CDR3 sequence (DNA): TGTGCCAGCTCCCCCGGGGATACGCAGTATTTT.

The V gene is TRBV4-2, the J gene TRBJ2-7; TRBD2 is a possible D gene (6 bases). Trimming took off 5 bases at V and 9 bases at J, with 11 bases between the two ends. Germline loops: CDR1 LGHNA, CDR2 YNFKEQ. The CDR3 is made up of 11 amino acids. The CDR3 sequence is CASSSDGGQYF. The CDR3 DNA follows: TGTGCCAGCAGCAGCGACGGGGGGCAGTACTTC.

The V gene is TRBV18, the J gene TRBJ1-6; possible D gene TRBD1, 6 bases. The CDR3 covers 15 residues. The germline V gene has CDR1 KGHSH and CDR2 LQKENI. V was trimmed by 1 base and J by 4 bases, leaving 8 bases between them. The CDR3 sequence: CASSPQGEYNSPLHF. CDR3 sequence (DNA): TGTGCCAGCTCACCACAGGGGGAATATAATTCACCCCTCCACTTT.